These 24 T cell receptor beta chains were sequenced from one sample in a study of T cell clonality in common variable immunodeficiency. Repertoires were generated with immunoSEQ multiplex PCR, while TCRdb's copy carries only in-frame clones and drops some. The sample has 39,000 or so clones, none seen only once. The sequenced sample was peripheral blood mononuclear cells. Every receptor here comes from a person aged 18 to 75 in good health.

This clone showed up many times. The CDR3 is CASSPRYSGAGELFF. Partial CDR3 DNA: TGTGCCAGCAGCCCCAGATATAGCGGAGCCGGGGAG. The chain carries TRBV14 and TRBJ2-2, with D possibly matching TRBD2 (6 bases). Read sequence stops 3 residues before the CDR3 end, and the germline J gene provides the missing end. Germline CDR1 and CDR2: SGHDN and FVKESK. The V and J ends lost 4 bases and 6 bases respectively, with 15 bases between them. This CDR3 is built from 15 residues.

At least ten counts were recorded for this clone. The read terminates 3 residues ahead of where the CDR3 ends, so the germline J gene completes it. The genes are TRBV5-6 and TRBJ2-1, with TRBD2 identical over 10 bases. CDR1 and CDR2 (germline): SGHDT, YYEEEE. This CDR3 region has 15 residues. J was trimmed by 3 bases and V by 3 bases; bases with no gene match: 3. The CDR3: CASSYGLADYNEQFF. The part of the CDR3 DNA that was read is TGTGCCAGCAGCTACGGACTAGCGGACTACAATGAG.

This clone was seen many times. The observed sequence ends 3 residues before the CDR3 terminus, with the missing tail filled in from the germline J gene. The chain uses TRBV5-1 and TRBJ2-6, with D possibly TRBD1 on 5 matching bases. In germline, CDR1 is SGHRS, CDR2 YFSETQ. Deletions cut 2 bases from V and 3 bases from J, with 12 bases between. This CDR3 has 16 amino acids. CDR3 loop: CASSLVGALGANVLTF. The CDR3 bases that were read are TGCGCCAGCAGCTTAGTAGGGGCGCTTGGGGCCAACGTC. Drawing the rest from reference TRBV5-1 and TRBJ2-6, the complete variable domain is KAGVTQTPRYLIKTRGQQVTLSCSPISGHRSVSWYQQTPGQGLQFLFEYFSETQRNKGNFPGRFSGRQFSNSRSEMNVSTLELGDSALYLCASSLVGALGANVLTFGAGSRLTVL.

This clone was seen repeatedly, ten times or more. The read halts 3 residues ahead of the CDR3 end, with the missing end drawn from the germline J gene. V usage is TRBV19 and J usage is TRBJ2-3, with 7 bases lining up with TRBD2. This CDR3 comprises 14 residues. Germline values: CDR1 LNHDA, CDR2 SQIVND (reference sequence). Trimming removed 7 bases from V and 0 bases from J; junction bases left unmatched: 4. The CDR3 sequence: CASNPGGSTDTQYF. CDR3 bases read: TGTGCCAGTAACCCCGGGGGGAGCACAGATACG.

In its sample, this clone was seen many times. The read comes to an end 3 residues before the CDR3 does, leaving the germline J gene to fill in the end. The V call is TRBV2, the J call TRBJ2-6; 8 bases are shared with TRBD1. Germline trimming cut 6 bases from V and 0 bases from J; bases unmatched to any gene: 7. The CDR3 is 17 amino acids. Looked up from germline, CDR1 is SNHLY and CDR2 is FYNNEI. The DNA read from the CDR3 is TGTGCCAGCAGGGGACAGGTCCCTCCCTCTGGGGCCAACGTC. Residues: CASRGQVPPSGANV. The complete CDR3 reads CASRGQVPPSGANVLTF.

This clone was picked up a small number of times. The CDR3 end is not reached by the read, which stops 3 residues before it; the germline J gene fills it in. The V call is TRBV6-1, the J call TRBJ1-1; 10 bases match TRBD1. Germline loops: CDR1 MNHNS, CDR2 SASEGT. Trimming at V came to 4 bases and at J to 3 bases, leaving 5 bases not matched to a gene. The CDR3 covers 15 residues. CDR3 in amino acids: CASSGTGGEDTEAFF. The sequenced CDR3 bases are TGTGCCAGCAGTGGGACAGGGGGGGAAGACACTGAA.

A few counts support this clone. This clone may be a read error of a much larger clone one base away. The read terminates 3 residues before the CDR3 end, so the remaining end is supplied by the germline J gene. This chain uses TRBV6-4 with TRBJ1-4; possibly TRBD1 for D (5 bases). CDR1 and CDR2 from the germline V gene are MRHNA and SNTAGT. There are 14 residues in the CDR3. The CDR3 bases that were read are TGTGCCAGCAGTGACAGGGTTGGGGCCAACGTA. It yields the protein CASSDRVGANV. The entire CDR3 reads CASSDRVGANVLFF.

In its sample, this clone was seen many times. The CDR3 reads CASSFGGRASEQYF. The DNA read from the CDR3 is TGTGCCAGCAGCTTCGGCGGGAGGGCCTCCGAG. The gene calls are TRBV5-4 and TRBJ2-7, with 9 bases aligning to TRBD2. Read coverage stops 3 residues before the CDR3 terminus; the germline J gene supplies the remainder. Germline-derived CDR1 and CDR2 are SGHNT and YYREEE (reference sequence). Trimming removed 2 bases from V and 6 bases from J; junction bases left unmatched: 6. The CDR3 consists of 14 residues.

The sample holds many counts of this clone. The CDR3 is cut off 3 residues early in the read; its end comes from the germline J gene. The V call is TRBV6-4, the J call TRBJ2-1, with D possibly being TRBD2 (5 bases). The V gene lost 4 bases and the J gene lost 7 bases, with 14 bases spanning the gap. The CDR3 is 14 amino acids. CDR1 and CDR2 from the germline V gene are MRHNA and SNTAGT. The chain's CDR3 is CASSALAESNEQFF. Partial CDR3 DNA: TGTGCCAGCAGTGCCCTAGCTGAGTCGAATGAG.

This clone was detected many times. At one boundary the junction diverges from the germline segment, which might be a read error. The DNA ends 3 residues before the CDR3 does, and the rest of the CDR3 is filled in from the germline J gene. This chain joins TRBV7-2 and TRBJ2-2, with no clear D. Germline CDR1 is SGHTA and CDR2 is FQGNSA. The CDR3 runs to 14 residues. This CDR3 is CASRSGLNIGELFF. CDR3 bases read: TGTGCCAGCAGGAGTGGGCTGAACATCGGGGAG.

The sample holds many counts of this clone. The read finishes 3 residues shy of the CDR3 end, and the germline J gene is used to complete it. The V call is TRBV30, the J call TRBJ2-1; D remains unclear. This CDR3 has 11 residues. Germline CDR1 reads GTSNPN; CDR2 reads SVGIG (reference sequence). V was cut by 4 bases and J by 5 bases, with 6 bases left in between. CDR3 bases read: TGTGCCTGGAATAGGGACAATGAG. Translated, it gives CAWNRDNE. The whole CDR3 protein reads CAWNRDNEQFF.

This clone appeared a few times. The observed sequence ends 3 residues before the CDR3 terminus, with the missing tail filled in from the germline J gene. The chain combines TRBV6-2 or TRBV6-3 with TRBJ1-1; D not certain. The CDR3 contains 11 residues. Per the germline V gene, CDR1 is MNHEY and CDR2 is SVGEGT. CDR3 DNA (partial): TGTGCCAGTACTAACGACTACGAG. Translated: CASTNDYE. Given in full, the CDR3 is CASTNDYEAFF.

This clone came up many times. The read ends 3 residues before the CDR3 terminus; that terminus is restored from the germline J gene. The V gene is TRBV6-1, the J gene TRBJ2-7, with 7 bases fitting TRBD2. CDR1 MNHNS and CDR2 SASEGT come from the germline V gene. The length of the CDR3 is 15 residues. The junction had 8 bases not matched to a gene; V was cut back by 4 bases and J by 2 bases. The sequenced part of the CDR3 DNA is TGTGCCAGCAGTGCCCTTGGGACTATCACCTACGAG. It encodes CASSALGTITYE. From start to end, the CDR3 is CASSALGTITYEQYF.

This clone appeared many times. Coverage ceases 3 residues before the CDR3 finishes, and the germline J gene fills in the end. The J gene is TRBJ2-1, the V gene TRBV7-3; TRBD1 agrees at 11 bases. V dropped 5 bases and J dropped 7; count of bases not matched to a gene: 7. The CDR3 covers 15 residues. Germline CDR1 is SGHTA and CDR2 is FQGTGA. The CDR3 DNA, read in part, is TGTGCCAGCAGCGAGAAGCGGGACAGGGGGAATGAG. This translates into CASSEKRDRGNE. The entire CDR3 sequence reads CASSEKRDRGNEQFF.

This clone was observed many times. The part of the CDR3 DNA that was read is TGCGCCAGCAGCTTCGAGAGGGGGCAGGCCGGGGCCAACGTG. Translated: CASSFERGQAGANV. The CDR3 in full is CASSFERGQAGANVLFF. The J gene is TRBJ2-2, the V gene TRBV5-1; 7 bases line up with TRBD1. Read data end 3 residues before the CDR3 end; the end is taken from the germline J gene. The CDR3 spans 17 residues. CDR1 is SGHRS, CDR2 YFSETQ, per germline.

This clone occurred many times. Read coverage stops 3 residues before the CDR3 terminus; the germline J gene supplies the remainder. This sequence joins TRBV7-2 and TRBJ1-2; 9 bases are a match to TRBD1. V shed 2 bases and J 3 bases; nucleotides not matched to a gene: 1. This CDR3 spans 14 amino acids. Germline lookup yields CDR1 SGHTA and CDR2 FQGNSA. This CDR3 is CASSLWDRDYGYTF. The covered CDR3 bases are TGTGCCAGCAGCTTATGGGACAGGGACTATGGC.

This clone has a count of ten or more. The observed sequence ends 3 residues before the CDR3 terminus, with the missing tail filled in from the germline J gene. This chain joins TRBV20-1 and TRBJ2-3; the match to TRBD1 covers 9 bases. V gave up 6 bases and J gave up 1 base; unmatched junction bases: 5. The CDR3 totals 14 residues. The germline V gene has CDR1 DFQATT and CDR2 SNEGSKA (reference sequence). The CDR3: CSAPTGGGTDTQYF. Partial CDR3 DNA: TGCAGTGCACCAACAGGGGGCGGCACAGATACG.

This clone was counted ten times or more. The read halts 3 residues ahead of the CDR3 end, with the missing end drawn from the germline J gene. The chain combines TRBV5-1 with TRBJ2-5, with TRBD2 identical over 8 bases. This CDR3 is built from 17 residues. The junction had 11 bases not matched to a gene; V was cut back by 0 bases and J by 4 bases. Per the germline V gene, CDR1 is SGHRS and CDR2 is YFSETQ. The DNA read from the CDR3 is TGCGCCAGCAGCTTGGGGACTAGCTGGAGGACCGGAGAGACC. Its protein is CASSLGTSWRTGET. The whole CDR3 protein reads CASSLGTSWRTGETQYF.

Many counts were recorded for this clone. The read is 3 residues too short to cover the CDR3 end, so that end is filled in from the germline J gene. The chain carries TRBV7-8 and TRBJ2-2; D is possibly TRBD2 (6 bases). The CDR3 is 13 residues long. Germline V lookup: CDR1 SGHVS, CDR2 FQNEAQ. V dropped 3 bases and J dropped 6 bases, with 8 bases sitting between them. The sequenced part of the CDR3 DNA is TGTGCCAGCAGCTTCCGGGGGTCCGGGGAG. This sequence encodes CASSFRGSGE. The entire CDR3 protein is CASSFRGSGELFF.

This clone was found many times. The read comes to an end 3 residues before the CDR3 does, leaving the germline J gene to fill in the end. The chain employs TRBV7-2 and TRBJ2-7, with TRBD2 matching over 7 bases. In germline, CDR1 is SGHTA, CDR2 FQGNSA. The CDR3 consists of 12 residues. V dropped 5 bases and J dropped 6; count of bases not matched to a gene: 4. CDR3 protein: CASSGWGGEQYF. CDR3 DNA, as far as it was read: TGTGCCAGCAGCGGCTGGGGGGGCGAG. Full variable domain (remainder filled in from reference TRBV7-2 and TRBJ2-7): GAGVSQSPSNKVTEKGKDVELRCDPISGHTALYWYRQSLGQGLEFLIYFQGNSAPDKSGLPSDRFSAERTGGSVSTLTIQRTQQEDSAVYLCASSGWGGEQYFGPGTRLTVT.

This clone was recorded at least ten times. The read finishes 3 residues shy of the CDR3 end, and the germline J gene is used to complete it. The chain combines TRBV19 with TRBJ1-3; TRBD1 matches 7 bases. V lost 2 bases to trimming and J lost 1 base; unmatched junction nucleotides: 17. Germline CDR1 LNHDA, CDR2 SQIVND (reference sequence). This CDR3 contains 20 residues. Incomplete CDR3 DNA: TGTGCCAGTAGTATAACTCGTAGGGGGACAGCCGACGGATCTGGAAACACC. Its translation is CASSITRRGTADGSGNT. The CDR3 in its entirety is CASSITRRGTADGSGNTIYF.

Notes on this clone: The read terminates 3 residues ahead of where the CDR3 ends, so the germline J gene completes it. The chain couples TRBV19 to TRBJ2-3, with D hard to call. Germline loops: CDR1 LNHDA, CDR2 SQIVND (reference sequence). The CDR3 length is 12 residues. CDR3 DNA (partial): TGTGCCAGTAGTAGACACCAAGAGACG. It is translated as CASSRHQET. The full CDR3 protein reads CASSRHQETQYF.

In this sample, this clone turned up many times. The read ends 3 residues shy of where the CDR3 ends; the end is completed using the germline J gene. J is TRBJ1-4 and V is TRBV19; the match to TRBD1 covers 7 bases. The CDR3 loop spans 14 amino acids. The V and J ends lost 8 bases and 4 bases, in that order; junction bases with no gene match: 7. Germline V gives CDR1 LNHDA, CDR2 SQIVND (reference sequence). This CDR3 is CASATTGLNEKLFF. The DNA read from the CDR3 is TGTGCCAGTGCAACGACAGGGCTTAATGAAAAA. Looking up the rest from reference TRBV19 and TRBJ1-4 gives the full variable domain: DGGITQSPKYLFRKEGQNVTLSCEQNLNHDAMYWYRQDPGQGLRLIYYSQIVNDFQKGDIAEGYSVSREKKESFPLTVTSAQKNPTAFYLCASATTGLNEKLFFGSGTQLSVL.

There are many counts of this clone. The CDR3 is cut off 3 residues early in the read; its end comes from the germline J gene. This chain joins TRBV19 and TRBJ2-7; the match to TRBD2 covers 7 bases. The CDR3 covers 14 residues. Germline CDR1 is LNHDA and CDR2 is SQIVND (reference sequence). V gave up 5 bases and J gave up 3 bases; unmatched junction bases: 7. CDR3: CASSGGGSLYEQYF. CDR3 DNA (partial): TGTGCCAGTAGTGGCGGCGGGAGTCTCTACGAG.